The T cell receptor beta chain described here comes from a study of vaccination effects on CD4 cells after COVID-19. V lost 7 bases and J lost 7, with 8 bases in between. CDR1 is MGHDK and CDR2 is SYGVNS in the germline V gene. CDR3 length: 12 amino acids. Concerning this clone itself: Its target is unknown.

Sequencing was performed with immunoSEQ multiplex PCR; in TCRdb, only in-frame clones are kept and a portion is missing. This sample yields about 61,000 clones, of which 73% are seen a single time; 1.2% belongs to the top ten. With the ViraFEST assay, the study expanded antigen-specific CD4+ T cells using viral peptide pools, then sequenced them. Having been cultured for around ten days, the cells underwent CD4+ T cell isolation. The participants, recipients of two vaccine doses, got either BNT162b2 or mRNA-1273. Nucleocapsid antibody tests were negative, and the vaccine recipients had no prior SARS-CoV-2 infection. Cultures received IL-2 medium that replaced half the medium on days 3 and 7. Study outcomes and limitations: Relatively few convalescent patients took part in the study, which had no early post-infection timepoints. Cross-reactivity with common cold coronaviruses was shown by only 1 of 255 vaccine-induced clones in healthy vaccinees.

The sequencing used CD4+ T cells from PBMCs cultured with HCoV-229E spike peptides, collected after COVID-19 vaccination. The V call is TRBV25-1, the J call TRBJ1-6; unclear D gene. This receptor was obtained from a human donor who received a COVID-19 vaccine. The CDR3 region is CASNGPNSPLHF. Here the CDR3 DNA reads TGTGCCAGCAATGGACCAAATTCACCCCTCCACTTT. Variable domain in full (rest from reference TRBV25-1 and TRBJ1-6): EADIYQTPRYLVIGTGKKITLECSQTMGHDKMYWYQQDPGMELHLIHYSYGVNSTEKGDLSSESTVSRIRTEHFPLTLESARPSHTSQYLCASNGPNSPLHFGNGTRLTVT.